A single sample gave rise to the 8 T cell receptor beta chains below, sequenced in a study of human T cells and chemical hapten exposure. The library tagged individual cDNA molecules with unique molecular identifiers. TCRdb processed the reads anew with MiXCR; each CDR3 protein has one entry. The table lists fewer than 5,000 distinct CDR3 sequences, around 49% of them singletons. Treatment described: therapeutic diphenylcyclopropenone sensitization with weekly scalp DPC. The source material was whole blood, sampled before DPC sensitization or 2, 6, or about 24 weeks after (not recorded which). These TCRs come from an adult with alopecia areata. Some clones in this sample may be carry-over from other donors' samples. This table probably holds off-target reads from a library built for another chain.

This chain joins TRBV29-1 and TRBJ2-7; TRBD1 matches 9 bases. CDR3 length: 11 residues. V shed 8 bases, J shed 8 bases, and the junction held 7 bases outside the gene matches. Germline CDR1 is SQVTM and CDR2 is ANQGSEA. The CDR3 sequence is CSSTQGAQQYF. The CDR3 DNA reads TGCAGCTCCACACAGGGGGCGCAGCAGTACTTC.

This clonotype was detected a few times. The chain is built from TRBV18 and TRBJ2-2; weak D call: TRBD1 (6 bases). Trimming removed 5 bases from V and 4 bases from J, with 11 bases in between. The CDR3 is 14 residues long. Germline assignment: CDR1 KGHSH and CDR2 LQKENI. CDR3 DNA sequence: TGTGCCAGCTCAATAGGACAGACCACCGGGGAGCTGTTTTTT. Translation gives CASSIGQTTGELFF. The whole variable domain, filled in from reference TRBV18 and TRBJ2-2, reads NAGVMQNPRHLVRRRGQEARLRCSPMKGHSHVYWYRQLPEEGLKFMVYLQKENIIDESGMPKERFSAEFPKEGPSILRIQQVVRGDSAAYFCASSIGQTTGELFFGEGSRLTVL.

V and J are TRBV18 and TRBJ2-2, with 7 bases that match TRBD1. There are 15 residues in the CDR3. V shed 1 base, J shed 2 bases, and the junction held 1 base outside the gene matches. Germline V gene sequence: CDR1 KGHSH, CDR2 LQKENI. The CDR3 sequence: CASSPRQGNTGELFF. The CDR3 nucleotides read TGTGCCAGCTCACCACGACAGGGCAACACCGGGGAGCTGTTTTTT.

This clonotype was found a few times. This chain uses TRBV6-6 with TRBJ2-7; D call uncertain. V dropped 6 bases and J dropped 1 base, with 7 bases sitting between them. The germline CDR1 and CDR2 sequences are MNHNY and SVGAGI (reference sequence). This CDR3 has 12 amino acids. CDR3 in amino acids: CASSLQSYEQYF. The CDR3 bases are TGTGCCAGCAGCCTCCAGTCCTACGAGCAGTACTTC.

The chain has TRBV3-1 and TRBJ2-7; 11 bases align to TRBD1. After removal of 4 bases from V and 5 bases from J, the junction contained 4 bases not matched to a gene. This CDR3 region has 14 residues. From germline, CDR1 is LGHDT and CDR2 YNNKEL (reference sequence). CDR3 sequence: CASSLGQGADEQYF. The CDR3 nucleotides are TGTGCCAGCAGCCTCGGACAGGGGGCTGACGAGCAGTACTTC.

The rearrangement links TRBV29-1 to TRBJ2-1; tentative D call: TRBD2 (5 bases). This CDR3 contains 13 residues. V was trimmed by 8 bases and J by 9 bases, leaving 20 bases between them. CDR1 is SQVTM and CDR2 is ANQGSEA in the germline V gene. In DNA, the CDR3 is TGCAGCATTACAAGGCAATTACGGGGTGAGCAGTTCTTC. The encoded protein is CSITRQLRGEQFF.

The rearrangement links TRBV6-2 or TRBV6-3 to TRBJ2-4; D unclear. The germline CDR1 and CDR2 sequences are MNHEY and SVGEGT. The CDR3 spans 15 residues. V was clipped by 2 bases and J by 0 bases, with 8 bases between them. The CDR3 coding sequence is TGTGCCAGCAGTTACGCGGAACTAGCCAAAAACATTCAGTACTTC. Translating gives CASSYAELAKNIQYF.

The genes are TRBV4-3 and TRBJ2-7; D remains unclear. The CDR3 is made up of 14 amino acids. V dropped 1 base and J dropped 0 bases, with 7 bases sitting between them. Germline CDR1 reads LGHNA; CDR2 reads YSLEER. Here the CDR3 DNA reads TGCGCCAGCAGCCAAGTTCTAGACTCCTACGAGCAGTACTTC. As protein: CASSQVLDSYEQYF.